Below, 11 T cell receptor beta chains from the same sample are listed, as sequenced in a study of T cell repertoires in cytomegalovirus infection. TCRdb analysed the reads with MiXCR anew, one entry per CDR3 protein. The table includes roughly 280,000 distinct CDR3 sequences, less than 9.5% detected once. The material sequenced was PBMCs. These receptors all stem from a human donor in good health (CMV status not recorded). Some clones in this sample may be carry-over from other donors' samples.

V and J are TRBV19 and TRBJ1-2; unclear D gene. The CDR3 extends over 12 amino acids. Trimming pared 5 bases from V and 6 bases from J, leaving 10 bases between. Looked up from germline, CDR1 is LNHDA and CDR2 is SQIVND (reference sequence). The CDR3 bases are TGTGCCAGTAGTGGGCGCGGAAATGGCTACACCTTC. This gives the protein CASSGRGNGYTF.

V and J are TRBV6-2 or TRBV6-3 and TRBJ1-1, with 11 bases matching TRBD1. This CDR3 spans 12 amino acids. Germline assignment: CDR1 MNHEY and CDR2 SVGEGT. V gave up 8 bases and J gave up 6 bases; unmatched junction bases: 2. CDR3 sequence: CASWTGGSEAFF. The CDR3, as DNA: TGTGCCAGCTGGACAGGGGGCTCTGAAGCTTTCTTT.

This clonotype was picked up many times. This chain joins TRBV7-2 and TRBJ1-4; 7 bases agree with TRBD1. The CDR3 covers 15 residues. J was trimmed by 5 bases and V by 5 bases; bases with no gene match: 8. The germline gives CDR1 SGHTA, CDR2 FQGNSA. For the CDR3, the DNA is TGTGCCAGCAGCCAAGCCGGGACAGCGAATGAAAAACTGTTTTTT. Translated, it gives CASSQAGTANEKLFF.

The chain employs TRBV29-1 and TRBJ2-1; 10 bases are a match to TRBD2. Germline V gene data show CDR1 as SQVTM and CDR2 as ANQGSEA. The CDR3 consists of 13 residues. Trimming took 6 bases from V and 4 from J; bases not matched to a gene: 3. The CDR3 loop is CSVKRGGYNEQFF. The CDR3 DNA reads as TGCAGCGTGAAGCGGGGGGGTTACAATGAGCAGTTCTTC.

This clonotype was observed a handful of times. At one end, the junction sequence differs from germline, possibly due to a read error. J is TRBJ2-4 and V is TRBV5-1; the match to TRBD2 covers 7 bases. This CDR3 is 14 amino acids long. Germline CDR1 reads SGHRS; CDR2 reads YFSETQ. The CDR3 loop is CATSAGEPSNIQYF. CDR3 in DNA: TGCGCCACCAGCGCGGGGGAGCCTTCAAACATTCAGTACTTC.

This clonotype was seen only a few times. This chain connects TRBV20-1 to TRBJ2-3; D is uncertain. The ends were cut back, 3 bases at V and 6 bases at J, with 13 bases in the middle. CDR3 size: 13 residues. Germline V gives CDR1 DFQATT, CDR2 SNEGSKA (reference sequence). CDR3 coding DNA: TGCAGTGCTAGGGACCCTATGAGGGATACGCAGTATTTT. As protein: CSARDPMRDTQYF.

The chain has TRBV28 and TRBJ1-2; 8 bases agree with TRBD1. CDR1 MDHEN and CDR2 SYDVKM come from the germline V gene. The CDR3 runs to 16 residues. V shed 5 bases and J 5 bases; nucleotides not matched to a gene: 13. The CDR3 DNA follows: TGTGCCAGCAGTCCCCCAGGACAGGGAGTACGGTATGGCTACACCTTC. This codes for CASSPPGQGVRYGYTF.

This clonotype was recorded at least ten times. V gene TRBV20-1 combines with J gene TRBJ1-6; no firm D call. Germline V gene sequence: CDR1 DFQATT, CDR2 SNEGSKA (reference sequence). The V end lost 6 bases, the J end lost 5 bases, and 17 bases lay between the germline ends. The CDR3 has 15 residues. The chain's CDR3 is CSAPVARNNNSPLHF. The CDR3 coding sequence is TGCAGTGCCCCTGTGGCCAGAAATAATAATTCACCCCTCCACTTT.

The V call is TRBV20-1, the J call TRBJ1-1; possibly TRBD1 for D (6 bases). Germline V gene data show CDR1 as DFQATT and CDR2 as SNEGSKA (reference sequence). V shed 2 bases and J shed 1 base, with 8 bases lying between them. This CDR3 is built from 13 residues. CDR3 sequence: CSARRTANTEAFF. The DNA of the CDR3 is TGCAGTGCTAGAAGGACAGCGAACACTGAAGCTTTCTTT.

At least ten counts were recorded for this clonotype. The chain recombines TRBV7-2 with TRBJ1-1; D unresolved. Germline V lookup: CDR1 SGHTA, CDR2 FQGNSA. The CDR3 is 14 amino acids. Trimming stripped 5 bases from V and 1 base from J, with 11 bases between. CDR3 bases: TGTGCCAGCAGCCGTTACGGAGAGAACACTGAAGCTTTCTTT. This gives the protein CASSRYGENTEAFF.

This clonotype was found many times. CDR3 coding DNA: TGCAGTGCTGACAGGGTTGGGAATGAGCAGTTCTTC. It translates to CSADRVGNEQFF. The rearrangement uses TRBV20-1 and TRBJ2-1, with 7 bases fitting TRBD1. V was pared by 5 bases and J by 7 bases, with 5 bases of the junction left unmatched. The CDR3 runs 12 residues. Germline V lookup: CDR1 DFQATT, CDR2 SNEGSKA (reference sequence).